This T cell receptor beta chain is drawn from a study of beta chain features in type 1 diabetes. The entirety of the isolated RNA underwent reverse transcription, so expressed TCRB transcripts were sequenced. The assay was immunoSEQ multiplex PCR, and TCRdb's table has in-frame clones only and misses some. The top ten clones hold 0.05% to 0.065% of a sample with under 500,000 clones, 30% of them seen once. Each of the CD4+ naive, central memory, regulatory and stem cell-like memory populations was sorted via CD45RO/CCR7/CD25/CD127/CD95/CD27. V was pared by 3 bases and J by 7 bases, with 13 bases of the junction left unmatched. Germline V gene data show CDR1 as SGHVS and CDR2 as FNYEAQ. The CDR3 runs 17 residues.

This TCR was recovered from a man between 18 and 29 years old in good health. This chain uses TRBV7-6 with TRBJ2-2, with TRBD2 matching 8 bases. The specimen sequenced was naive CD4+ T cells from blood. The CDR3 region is CASSFVPKRERGGELFF. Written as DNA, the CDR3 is TGTGCCAGCAGCTTCGTCCCCAAGCGGGAGCGCGGCGGGGAGCTGTTTTTT.